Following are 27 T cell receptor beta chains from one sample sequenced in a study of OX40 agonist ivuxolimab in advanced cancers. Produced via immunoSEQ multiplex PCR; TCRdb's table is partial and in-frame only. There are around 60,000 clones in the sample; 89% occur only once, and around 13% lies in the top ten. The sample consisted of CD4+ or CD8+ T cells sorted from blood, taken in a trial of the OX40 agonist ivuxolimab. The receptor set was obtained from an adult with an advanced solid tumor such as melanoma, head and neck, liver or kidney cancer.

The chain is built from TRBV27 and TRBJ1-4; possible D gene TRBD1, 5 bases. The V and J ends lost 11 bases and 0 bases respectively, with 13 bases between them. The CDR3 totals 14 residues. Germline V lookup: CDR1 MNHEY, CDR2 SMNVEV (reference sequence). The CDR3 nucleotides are TGTGCCTGCGGGAGGGGTTCAACTAATGAAAAACTGTTTTTT. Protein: CACGRGSTNEKLFF.

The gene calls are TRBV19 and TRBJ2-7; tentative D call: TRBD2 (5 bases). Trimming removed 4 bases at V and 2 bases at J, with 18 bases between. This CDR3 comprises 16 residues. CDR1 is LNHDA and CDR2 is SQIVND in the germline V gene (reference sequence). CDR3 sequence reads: CASSSILTGNPYEQYF. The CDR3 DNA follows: TGTGCCAGTAGTAGCATTTTAACGGGAAACCCCTACGAGCAGTACTTC.

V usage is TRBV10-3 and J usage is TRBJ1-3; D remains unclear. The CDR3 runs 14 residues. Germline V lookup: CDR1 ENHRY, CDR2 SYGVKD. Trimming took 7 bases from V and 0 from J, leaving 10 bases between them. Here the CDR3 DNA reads TGTGCCATCAATCCCGGTGGCTCTGGAAACACCATATATTTT. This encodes CAINPGGSGNTIYF.

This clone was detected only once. The CDR3 region is CASSLGGGSYEQYF. In DNA form, the CDR3 reads TGTGCCAGCAGCTTGGGCGGGGGCTCCTACGAGCAGTACTTC. The rearrangement joins TRBV5-6 to TRBJ2-7; 7 positions match TRBD2. Losses at the gene ends were 0 bases for V and 0 bases for J; bases not matched to a gene: 0. CDR1 SGHDT and CDR2 YYEEEE come from the germline V gene. The CDR3 consists of 14 residues.

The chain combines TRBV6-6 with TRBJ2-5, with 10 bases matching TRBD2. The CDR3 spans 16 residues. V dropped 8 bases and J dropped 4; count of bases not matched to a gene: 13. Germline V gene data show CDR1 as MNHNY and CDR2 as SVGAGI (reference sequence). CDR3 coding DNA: TGTGCCAGCTACGGCTTAGGACTAGCGGAAAGAGAGACCCAGTACTTC. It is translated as CASYGLGLAERETQYF.

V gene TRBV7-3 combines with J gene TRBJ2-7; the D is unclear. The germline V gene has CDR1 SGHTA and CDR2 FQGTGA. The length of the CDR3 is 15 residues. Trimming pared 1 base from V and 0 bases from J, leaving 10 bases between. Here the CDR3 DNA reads TGTGCCAGCAGCTTAATCGGCAGAAGCTCCTACGAGCAGTACTTC. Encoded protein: CASSLIGRSSYEQYF.

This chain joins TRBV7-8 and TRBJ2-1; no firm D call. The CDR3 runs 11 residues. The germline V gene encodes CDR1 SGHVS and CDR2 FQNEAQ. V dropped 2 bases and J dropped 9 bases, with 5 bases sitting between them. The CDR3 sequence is CASSLSSEQFF. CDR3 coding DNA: TGTGCCAGCAGCTTATCTAGTGAGCAGTTCTTC.

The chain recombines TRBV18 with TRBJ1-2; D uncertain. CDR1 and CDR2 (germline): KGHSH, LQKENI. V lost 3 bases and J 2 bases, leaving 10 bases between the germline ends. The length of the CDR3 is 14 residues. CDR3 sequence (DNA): TGTGCCAGCTCACCTCCGGGCAGCAACTATGGCTACACCTTC. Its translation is CASSPPGSNYGYTF.

The CDR3 nucleotides are TGTGCCAGCAGCCCCGGGGCAACTGAAGCTTTCTTT. Residues: CASSPGATEAFF. The chain is built from TRBV5-8 and TRBJ1-1, with D tentatively TRBD1 (5 bases). This CDR3 is 12 amino acids long. Looked up from germline, CDR1 is SGHTS and CDR2 is YDEGEE. V was cut by 4 bases and J by 5 bases, with 9 bases left in between.

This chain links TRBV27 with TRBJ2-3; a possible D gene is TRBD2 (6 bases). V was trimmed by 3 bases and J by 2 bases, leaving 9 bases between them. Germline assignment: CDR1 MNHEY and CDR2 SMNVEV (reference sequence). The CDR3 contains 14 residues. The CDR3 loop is CASSFGDSTDTQYF. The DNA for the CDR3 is TGTGCCAGCAGTTTCGGGGACTCCACAGATACGCAGTATTTT.

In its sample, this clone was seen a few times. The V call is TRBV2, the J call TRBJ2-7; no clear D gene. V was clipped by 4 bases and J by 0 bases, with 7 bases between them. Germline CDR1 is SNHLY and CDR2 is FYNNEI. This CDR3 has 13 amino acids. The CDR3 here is CASSGRHSYEQYF. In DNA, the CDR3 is TGTGCCAGCAGTGGGCGGCACTCCTACGAGCAGTACTTC.

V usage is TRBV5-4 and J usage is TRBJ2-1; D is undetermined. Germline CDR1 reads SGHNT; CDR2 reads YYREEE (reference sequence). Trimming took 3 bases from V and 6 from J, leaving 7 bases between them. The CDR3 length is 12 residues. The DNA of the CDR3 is TGTGCCAGCAGCTCGCCCGGCAATGAGCAGTTCTTC. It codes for CASSSPGNEQFF. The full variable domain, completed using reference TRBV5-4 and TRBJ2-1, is ETGVTQSPTHLIKTRGQQVTLRCSSQSGHNTVSWYQQALGQGPQFIFQYYREEENGRGNFPPRFSGLQFPNYSSELNVNALELDDSALYLCASSSPGNEQFFGPGTRLTVL.

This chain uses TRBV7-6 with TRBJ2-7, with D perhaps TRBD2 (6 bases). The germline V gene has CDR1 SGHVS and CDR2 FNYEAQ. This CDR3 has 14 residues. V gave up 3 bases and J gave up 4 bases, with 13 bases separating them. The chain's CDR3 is CASSFGVGTYEQYF. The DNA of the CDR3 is TGTGCCAGCAGCTTTGGGGTGGGGACTTACGAGCAGTACTTC.

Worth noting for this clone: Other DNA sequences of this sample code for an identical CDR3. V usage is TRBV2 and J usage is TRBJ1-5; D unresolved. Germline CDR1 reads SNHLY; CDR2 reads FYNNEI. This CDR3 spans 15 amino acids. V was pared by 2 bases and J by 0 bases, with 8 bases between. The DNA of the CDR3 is TGTGCCAGCAGTGAATTTTTGTATAGCAATCAGCCCCAGCATTTT. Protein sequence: CASSEFLYSNQPQHF.

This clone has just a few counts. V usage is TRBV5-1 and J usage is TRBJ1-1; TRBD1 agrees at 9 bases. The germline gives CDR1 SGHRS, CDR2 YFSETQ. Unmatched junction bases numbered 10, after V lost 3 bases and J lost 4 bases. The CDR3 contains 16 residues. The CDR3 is CASSWEGQGAFTEAFF. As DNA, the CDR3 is TGCGCCAGCAGCTGGGAGGGACAGGGTGCCTTCACTGAAGCTTTCTTT.

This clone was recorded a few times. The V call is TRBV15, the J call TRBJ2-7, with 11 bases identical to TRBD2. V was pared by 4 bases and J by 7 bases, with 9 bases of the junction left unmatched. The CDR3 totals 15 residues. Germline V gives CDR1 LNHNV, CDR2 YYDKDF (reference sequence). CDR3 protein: CATSNYGTSGHEQYF. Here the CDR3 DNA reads TGTGCCACCAGCAACTACGGGACTAGCGGACATGAGCAGTACTTC.

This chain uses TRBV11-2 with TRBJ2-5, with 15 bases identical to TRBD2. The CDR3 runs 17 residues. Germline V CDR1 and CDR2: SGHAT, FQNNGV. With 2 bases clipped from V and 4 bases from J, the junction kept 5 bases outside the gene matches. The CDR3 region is CASSLPRTSGGGETQYF. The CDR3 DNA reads TGTGCCAGCAGCTTACCTAGGACTAGCGGGGGGGGAGAGACCCAGTACTTC. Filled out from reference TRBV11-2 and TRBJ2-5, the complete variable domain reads EAGVAQSPRYKIIEKRQSVAFWCNPISGHATLYWYQQILGQGPKLLIQFQNNGVVDDSQLPKDRFSAERLKGVDSTLKIQPAKLEDSAVYLCASSLPRTSGGGETQYFGPGTRLLVL.

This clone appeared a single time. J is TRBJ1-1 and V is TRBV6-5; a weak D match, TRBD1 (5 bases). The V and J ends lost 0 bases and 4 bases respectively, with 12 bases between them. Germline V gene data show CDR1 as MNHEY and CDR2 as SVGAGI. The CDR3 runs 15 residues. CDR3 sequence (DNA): TGTGCCAGCAGTTACTCGCTGGGGGGGAGCACTGAAGCTTTCTTT. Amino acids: CASSYSLGGSTEAFF.

CDR3 amino acids: CSVVEGLLWYF. The CDR3 DNA follows: TGCAGCGTCGTTGAGGGGCTCCTCTGGTACTTC. The J gene is TRBJ2-7, the V gene TRBV29-1; the D call may be TRBD1 or TRBD2 (5 bases each). CDR1 is SQVTM and CDR2 is ANQGSEA in the germline V gene. The CDR3 extends over 11 amino acids. V was shortened by 6 bases and J by 12 bases, with 18 bases between the two germline ends.

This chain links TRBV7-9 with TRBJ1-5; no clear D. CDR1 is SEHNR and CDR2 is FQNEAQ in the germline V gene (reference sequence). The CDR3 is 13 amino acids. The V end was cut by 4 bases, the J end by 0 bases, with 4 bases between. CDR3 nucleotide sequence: TGTGCCAGCAGCTCGAATAGCAATCAGCCCCAGCATTTT. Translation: CASSSNSNQPQHF. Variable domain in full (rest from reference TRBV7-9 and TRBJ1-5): DTGVSQNPRHKITKRGQNVTFRCDPISEHNRLYWYRQTLGQGPEFLTYFQNEAQLEKSRLLSDRFSAERPKGSFSTLEIQRTEQGDSAMYLCASSSNSNQPQHFGDGTRLSIL.

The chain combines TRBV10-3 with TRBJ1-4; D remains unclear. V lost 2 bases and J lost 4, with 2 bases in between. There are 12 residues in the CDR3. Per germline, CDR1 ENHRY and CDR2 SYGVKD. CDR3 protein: CAISEDNEKLFF. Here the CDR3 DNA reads TGTGCCATCAGTGAGGATAATGAAAAACTGTTTTTT.

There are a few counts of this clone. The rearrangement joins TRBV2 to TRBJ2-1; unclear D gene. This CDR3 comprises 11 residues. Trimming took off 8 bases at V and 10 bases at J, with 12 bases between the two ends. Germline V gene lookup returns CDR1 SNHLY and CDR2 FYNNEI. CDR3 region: CASGYPSEQFF. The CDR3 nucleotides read TGTGCCAGCGGCTACCCGAGCGAGCAGTTCTTC.

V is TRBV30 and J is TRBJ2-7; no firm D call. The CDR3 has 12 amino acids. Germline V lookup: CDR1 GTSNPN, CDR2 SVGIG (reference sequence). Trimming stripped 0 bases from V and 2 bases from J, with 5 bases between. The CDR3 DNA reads TGTGCCTGGAGTGTAGGGACCTACGAGCAGTACTTC. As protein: CAWSVGTYEQYF.

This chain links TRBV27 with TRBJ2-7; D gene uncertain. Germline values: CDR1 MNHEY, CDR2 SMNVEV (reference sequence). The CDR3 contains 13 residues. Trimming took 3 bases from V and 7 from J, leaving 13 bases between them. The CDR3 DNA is TGTGCCAGCAGTTTGGTCTCTGGGTCAGAGCAGTACTTC. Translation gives CASSLVSGSEQYF.

CDR3 loop: CASSEPADTQYF. The CDR3 nucleotides read TGTGCCAGCAGTGAGCCGGCAGATACGCAGTATTTT. The J gene is TRBJ2-3, the V gene TRBV6-1; the D is unclear. The V end lost 3 bases, the J end lost 4 bases, and 5 bases lay between the germline ends. Germline-derived CDR1 and CDR2 are MNHNS and SASEGT. The CDR3 totals 12 residues.

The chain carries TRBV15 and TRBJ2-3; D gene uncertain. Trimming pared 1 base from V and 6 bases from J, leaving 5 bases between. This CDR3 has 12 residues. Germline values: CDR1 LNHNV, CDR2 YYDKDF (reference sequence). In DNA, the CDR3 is TGTGCCACCAGCAGAGGGGCGGATACGCAGTATTTT. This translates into CATSRGADTQYF.

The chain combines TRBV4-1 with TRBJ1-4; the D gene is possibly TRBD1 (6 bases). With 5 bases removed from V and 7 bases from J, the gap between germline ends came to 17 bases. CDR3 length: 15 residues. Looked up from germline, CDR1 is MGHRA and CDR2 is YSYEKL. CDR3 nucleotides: TGCGCCAGCAGCTTCAGACAGGAGCATGGTGAAAAACTGTTTTTT. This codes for CASSFRQEHGEKLFF.